This TCR beta chain is drawn from a study of T cell responses to AZD1222 COVID-19 vaccine. The study, taken as a whole, reports: Spike-wide coverage was observed for vaccine-associated CD4 TCRs, with dominant responses at 160-218 and 743-854. Targeting of unmutated variant regions was reportedly seen in nearly half of spike-specific TCRs.

TCRdb's table, derived via immunoSEQ multiplex PCR, lists solely in-frame clones and lacks some. The sample carries 90,000 to 100,000 clones, about 88% recorded once. Looked up from germline, CDR1 is SGHDN and CDR2 is FVKESK. V lost 4 bases and J 5 bases, leaving 4 bases between the germline ends. The CDR3 sequence is 11 residues long. To note about this clone: Antigen unknown.

The material sequenced was peripheral blood, taken 28 days after the second AZD1222 dose. The clonotype originates from an adult who received the AZD1222 COVID-19 vaccine. The V gene is TRBV14, the J gene TRBJ2-3; D gene ambiguous. The CDR3 protein is CASSRIDTQYF. The CDR3 DNA follows: TGTGCCAGCAGCCGCATAGATACGCAGTATTTT.